The clone carrying this T cell receptor beta chain has just one count. Its specificity is not known. Each patient's relapse followed autologous stem cell transplantation, and brentuximab vedotin exposure varied. This sample was taken from a study of PD-1 blockade in classical Hodgkin lymphoma. Whole-study findings and limits: Reported baseline diversity: healthy donors highest, relapsed/refractory patients lowest. Baseline diversity resembling that of newly diagnosed patients was seen in complete responders.

Looked up from germline, CDR1 is MNHEY and CDR2 is SVGAGI. This CDR3 region has 14 residues. V lost 5 bases, J lost 4 bases, and 8 bases stayed unmatched. Only in-frame clones appear in the TCRdb table, and some are missing; sequencing was by immunoSEQ multiplex PCR. The sample lists about 94,000 clones; approximately 89% were seen once. This specimen consisted of peripheral blood mononuclear cells (PBMCs), obtained before the second cycle of nivolumab. This clonotype was obtained from a human donor with classical Hodgkin lymphoma. V usage is TRBV6-5 and J usage is TRBJ2-7; 7 positions match TRBD1. The CDR3 coding sequence is TGTGCCAGCAGTACAAGCGACAGGGCATACGAGCAGTACTTC. Translated, it gives CASSTSDRAYEQYF.